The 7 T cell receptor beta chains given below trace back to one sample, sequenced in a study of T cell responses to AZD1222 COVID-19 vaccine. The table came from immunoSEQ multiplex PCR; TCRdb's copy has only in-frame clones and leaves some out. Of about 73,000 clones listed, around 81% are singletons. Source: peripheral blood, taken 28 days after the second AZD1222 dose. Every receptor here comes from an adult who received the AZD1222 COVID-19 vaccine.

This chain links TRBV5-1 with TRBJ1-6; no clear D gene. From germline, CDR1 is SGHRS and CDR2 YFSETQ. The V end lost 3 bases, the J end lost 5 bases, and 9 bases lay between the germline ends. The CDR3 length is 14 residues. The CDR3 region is CASSSGTDNSPLHF. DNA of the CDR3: TGCGCCAGCAGCTCAGGAACCGATAATTCACCCCTCCACTTT. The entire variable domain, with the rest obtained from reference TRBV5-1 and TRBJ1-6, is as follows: KAGVTQTPRYLIKTRGQQVTLSCSPISGHRSVSWYQQTPGQGLQFLFEYFSETQRNKGNFPGRFSGRQFSNSRSEMNVSTLELGDSALYLCASSSGTDNSPLHFGNGTRLTVT.

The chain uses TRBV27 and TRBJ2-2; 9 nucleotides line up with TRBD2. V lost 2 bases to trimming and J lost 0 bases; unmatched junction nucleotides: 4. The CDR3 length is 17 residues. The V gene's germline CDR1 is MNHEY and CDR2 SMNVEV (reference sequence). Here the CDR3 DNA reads TGTGCCAGCAGTTTACGACTAGCGGTAACGAACACCGGGGAGCTGTTTTTT. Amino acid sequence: CASSLRLAVTNTGELFF.

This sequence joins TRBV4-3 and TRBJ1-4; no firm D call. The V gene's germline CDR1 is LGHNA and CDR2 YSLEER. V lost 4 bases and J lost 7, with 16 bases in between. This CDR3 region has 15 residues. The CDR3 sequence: CASSRKWREGEKLFF. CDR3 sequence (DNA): TGCGCCAGCAGCCGGAAGTGGAGGGAGGGTGAAAAACTGTTTTTT.

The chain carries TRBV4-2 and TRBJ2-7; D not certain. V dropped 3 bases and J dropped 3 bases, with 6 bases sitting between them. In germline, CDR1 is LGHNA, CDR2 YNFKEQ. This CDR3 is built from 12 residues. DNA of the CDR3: TGTGCCAGCAGCCACATTGGCTACGAGCAGTACTTC. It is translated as CASSHIGYEQYF.

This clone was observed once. CDR3 sequence reads: CASSYPQLLSGRGETQYF. CDR3 DNA: TGTGCCAGCAGTTACCCCCAACTCCTTTCGGGACGAGGTGAGACCCAGTACTTC. The V call is TRBV6-2 or TRBV6-3, the J call TRBJ2-5; either TRBD1 or TRBD2 may supply D (5 bases each). CDR1 and CDR2 from the germline V gene are MNHEY and SVGEGT. The CDR3 is 18 residues long. V dropped 2 bases and J dropped 5 bases, with 24 bases sitting between them.

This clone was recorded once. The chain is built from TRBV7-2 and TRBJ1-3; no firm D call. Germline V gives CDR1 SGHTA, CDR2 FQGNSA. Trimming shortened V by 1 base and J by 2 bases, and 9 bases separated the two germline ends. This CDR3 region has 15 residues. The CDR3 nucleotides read TGTGCCAGCAGCTTAGGCACGGGCACTGGAAACACCATATATTTT. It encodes CASSLGTGTGNTIYF.

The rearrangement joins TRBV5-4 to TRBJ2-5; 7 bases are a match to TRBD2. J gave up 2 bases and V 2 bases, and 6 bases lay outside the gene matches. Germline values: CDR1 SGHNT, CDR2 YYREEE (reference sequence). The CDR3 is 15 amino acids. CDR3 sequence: CASSFRRGSQETQYF. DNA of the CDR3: TGTGCCAGCAGCTTTAGGCGGGGGTCTCAAGAGACCCAGTACTTC.